This is a list of T cell receptor beta chains from one sample in a study of T cell responses to AZD1222 COVID-19 vaccine. This table comes from immunoSEQ multiplex PCR, and its TCRdb copy is limited to in-frame clones, with some not included. The sample has around 80,000 clones, approximately 90% seen once; the top ten hold around 8%. The sample was peripheral blood, taken 28 days after the second AZD1222 dose. These TCRs come from an adult who received the AZD1222 COVID-19 vaccine. Each CDR3 is given with its conserved first and last residue. D genes are given only for firm matches. The listing skips clone size in some rows; elsewhere it reads once, few, many or a size class.

TRBV10-3	.	TRBD1	TRBJ1-5	TGTGCCATCAGTAAGGGACAGGATCAGCCCCAGCATTTT	CAISKGQDQPQHF
TRBV28	.	.	TRBJ2-7	TGTGCCAGCAGATTAATAGGGGACGAGCAGTACTTC	CASRLIGDEQYF
TRBV7-3	once	.	TRBJ1-4	TGTGCCAGCAGCTTCAGGGACGTTAATGAAAAACTGTTTTTT	CASSFRDVNEKLFF
TRBV7-2	.	.	TRBJ2-7	TGTGCCAGCAGCCAGGGTGACCACTACGAGCAGTACTTC	CASSQGDHYEQYF
TRBV9	.	TRBD2	TRBJ2-7	TGTGCCAGCAGCGTAGATGACGGGAGGAGCGAGCAGTACTTC	CASSVDDGRSEQYF
TRBV11-1	.	.	TRBJ1-1	TGTGCCAGCAGCTTAGCGGTCGGCAGGCCGAACACTGAAGCTTTCTTT	CASSLAVGRPNTEAFF
TRBV19	.	.	TRBJ2-2	TGTGCCAGTAGTATTACCAGATCCACCGGGGAGCTGTTTTTT	CASSITRSTGELFF
TRBV5-1	.	.	TRBJ1-5	TGCGCCAGCAGACTAGGAGTGGGTAGCAATCAGCCCCAGCATTTT	CASRLGVGSNQPQHF
TRBV18	.	TRBD2	TRBJ2-3	TGTGCCAGCTCACCACCGAACCTAGCGGGAGCTATAGATACGCAGTATTTT	CASSPPNLAGAIDTQYF
TRBV11-2	.	.	TRBJ2-1	TGTGCCAGCAGCTTAGAGGGGTGGAATGAGCAGTTCTTC	CASSLEGWNEQFF
TRBV29-1	.	TRBD2	TRBJ2-7	TGCAGCGTTGTCGCGGGAGTAACCGAGCAGTACTTC	CSVVAGVTEQYF
TRBV18	.	.	TRBJ1-3	TGTGCCAGCTCACCACTTTCCAGGCCTGGAAACACCATATATTTT	CASSPLSRPGNTIYF
TRBV10-3	.	.	TRBJ1-1	TGTGCCATCAGTGAATTACAGGCGAACACTGAAGCTTTCTTT	CAISELQANTEAFF
TRBV14	.	.	TRBJ2-4	TGTGCCAGCAGCCAAAATCTTTGGGACATTCAGTACTTC	CASSQNLWDIQYF
TRBV18	.	.	TRBJ2-1	TGTGCCAGTTCATCGCGCGCGGCGGGAAGCCTCCGGGAGCAGTTCTTC	CASSSRAAGSLREQFF
TRBV28	.	.	TRBJ1-2	TGTGCCAGCAGTTTATTAGCTAACTATGGCTACACCTTC	CASSLLANYGYTF
TRBV3-1/TRBV3-2	.	.	TRBJ1-6	TGTGCCAGCAGCCAAGCTGTAAAGTCACCCCTCCACTTT	CASSQAVKSPLHF
TRBV6-5	.	TRBD1	TRBJ2-1	TGTGCCAGCAGGGGGACAGGGGAGGGCAATGAGCAGTTCTTC	CASRGTGEGNEQFF
TRBV27	few	TRBD2	TRBJ2-2	TGTGCCAGCAGTTTACTCTCGGGACTAGCGGGAGTTACCGGGGAGCTGTTTTTT	CASSLLSGLAGVTGELFF
TRBV5-1	.	TRBD2	TRBJ2-7	TGCGCCAGCAGCCCGGGGACTAGCGGGATGTACGAGCAGTACTTC	CASSPGTSGMYEQYF
TRBV28	.	.	TRBJ1-5	TGTGCCAGCAGCCCCCCGCGGAGGGTTGAACATTTT	CASSPPRRVEHF
TRBV19	.	TRBD2	TRBJ2-7	TGTGCCAGTCGTCTGACTAGCGGAACCTACGAGCAGTACTTC	CASRLTSGTYEQYF
TRBV28	.	TRBD2	TRBJ2-5	TGTGCCAGCATCAAGGGCGGGAGGGGTGAGACCCAGTACTTC	CASIKGGRGETQYF
TRBV7-8	.	TRBD1	TRBJ2-7	TGTGCCAGCAGCTTAACCCGGACAGGGGTGTACGAGCAGTACTTC	CASSLTRTGVYEQYF
TRBV5-5	.	.	TRBJ1-3	TGTGCCAGCAGCTTAGCAGGGAAAATTGGAAACACCATATATTTT	CASSLAGKIGNTIYF
TRBV27	.	TRBD1	TRBJ2-5	TGTGCCAGCAGTCCCTCGGGACAGGGGGCCTTAGCGGGAGTTGCAGAGACCCAGTACTTC	CASSPSGQGALAGVAETQYF
TRBV5-5	.	TRBD1	TRBJ1-3	TGTGCCAGCAGCTTGGCGGGACAGTCTGGAAACACCATATATTTT	CASSLAGQSGNTIYF
TRBV2	.	.	TRBJ2-7	TGTGCCAGCAGTGCGACTGGTGGCTTCTACGAGCAGTACTTC	CASSATGGFYEQYF
TRBV12-3/TRBV12-4	.	.	TRBJ2-7	TGTGCCAGCAGTTTGGTTAGCGAGCAGTACTTC	CASSLVSEQYF
TRBV28	.	.	TRBJ2-7	TGTGCCAGCAGTTCAAGTAGACACTACGAGCAGTACTTC	CASSSSRHYEQYF
TRBV6-5	.	.	TRBJ2-3	TGTGCCAGCGGACCGGGCCCAGATACGCAGTATTTT	CASGPGPDTQYF
TRBV5-1	.	.	TRBJ2-7	TGCGCCAGCAGCCCCGGACAGCCGGGGGACGAGCAGTACTTC	CASSPGQPGDEQYF
TRBV2	.	TRBD1	TRBJ1-1	TGTGCCAGCAGTGAAACCTCAGGGGGGACTGAAGCTTTCTTT	CASSETSGGTEAFF
TRBV7-3	.	TRBD2	TRBJ2-7	TGTGCCAGCAGCTTAACGGCAGCGGGGTACTACGAGCAGTACTTC	CASSLTAAGYYEQYF
TRBV28	.	.	TRBJ1-2	TGTGCCAGCAGCGAACAACCAGTGTATGGCTACACCTTC	CASSEQPVYGYTF
TRBV9	.	.	TRBJ2-7	TGTGCCAGCAGCGTGGGCCTAGTTCCCTACGAGCAGTACTTC	CASSVGLVPYEQYF
TRBV10-2	.	.	TRBJ1-1	TGCGCCAGCAGTAGGACAGCCGAAGCTTTCTTT	CASSRTAEAFF